This T cell receptor (beta chain) was identified during a study of OX40 agonist ivuxolimab in advanced cancers. The assay was immunoSEQ multiplex PCR, and TCRdb's table has in-frame clones only and misses some. The table lists about 93,000 clones, 94% of them singletons, with around 2.5% in the top ten. Trimming removed 1 base from V and 0 bases from J, with 6 bases in between. This CDR3 contains 15 residues. Germline CDR1 is SGHAT and CDR2 is FQNNGV. Concerning this clone itself: The antigen is unknown.

Study findings and constraints: Averaging showed that CD8+ T cells had more expanded clones than CD4+ did.

The chain carries TRBV11-2 and TRBJ2-2, with D unresolved. Sample: CD4+ or CD8+ T cells sorted from blood, taken in a trial of the OX40 agonist ivuxolimab. The receptor comes from an adult with an advanced solid tumor such as melanoma, head and neck, liver or kidney cancer. The CDR3 spells CASSLGLTNTGELFF. The CDR3 nucleotides are TGTGCCAGCAGCTTAGGGTTGACGAACACCGGGGAGCTGTTTTTT.